This entry lists 21 T cell receptor beta chains sequenced from one sample in a study of identifying expanded T cells in peripheral blood. Clones were sequenced by immunoSEQ multiplex PCR, and TCRdb holds only the in-frame ones, with some missing. The table includes 100,000 to 110,000 clones, approximately 88% detected once. Sequences were obtained from blood. The receptors here all came from a person aged 18 to 70 in good health.

CDR3 nucleotide sequence: TGTGCCAGCAGGAACAGGGGACGGGATACTTATGGCTACACCTTC. Amino acid sequence: CASRNRGRDTYGYTF. This rearrangement joins TRBV5-6 to TRBJ1-2; TRBD1 aligns across 7 bases. Germline V gives CDR1 SGHDT, CDR2 YYEEEE. Trimming at V came to 5 bases and at J to 5 bases, leaving 12 bases not matched to a gene. This CDR3 region has 15 residues.

The chain carries TRBV15 and TRBJ2-2; tentative D call: TRBD1 (5 bases). V lost 5 bases and J lost 4, with 11 bases in between. The germline CDR1 and CDR2 sequences are LNHNV and YYDKDF (reference sequence). This CDR3 comprises 14 residues. CDR3: CATSRRQGTGELFF. The CDR3 DNA sequence: TGTGCCACCAGCCGACGGCAGGGCACCGGGGAGCTGTTTTTT. Based on the CDR3 plus reference TRBV15 and TRBJ2-2, the full variable domain is DAMVIQNPRYQVTQFGKPVTLSCSQTLNHNVMYWYQQKSSQAPKLLFHYYDKDFNNEADTPDNFQSRRPNTSFCFLDIRSPGLGDTAMYLCATSRRQGTGELFFGEGSRLTVL.

The chain carries TRBV6-1 and TRBJ2-3, with TRBD1 matching 7 bases. Germline V CDR1 and CDR2: MNHNS, SASEGT. V gave up 5 bases and J gave up 4 bases; unmatched junction bases: 3. The CDR3 runs 13 residues. The CDR3 DNA is TGTGCCAGCAGTATACAGGGGTCAGATACGCAGTATTTT. This codes for CASSIQGSDTQYF.

This sequence joins TRBV15 and TRBJ2-7, with 9 positions matching TRBD2. In germline, CDR1 is LNHNV, CDR2 YYDKDF (reference sequence). The CDR3 has 17 residues. V dropped 0 bases and J dropped 2; count of bases not matched to a gene: 8. The CDR3 DNA sequence: TGTGCCACCAGCAGAGATTCAGGGACTAGCATAACCTACGAGCAGTACTTC. Translating it yields CATSRDSGTSITYEQYF. Based on the CDR3 plus reference TRBV15 and TRBJ2-7, the full variable domain is DAMVIQNPRYQVTQFGKPVTLSCSQTLNHNVMYWYQQKSSQAPKLLFHYYDKDFNNEADTPDNFQSRRPNTSFCFLDIRSPGLGDTAMYLCATSRDSGTSITYEQYFGPGTRLTVT.

The chain uses TRBV4-2 and TRBJ1-5; tentative D call: TRBD1 (6 bases). This CDR3 is 16 amino acids long. Germline loops: CDR1 LGHNA, CDR2 YNFKEQ. V shed 2 bases and J shed 5 bases, with 16 bases lying between them. The CDR3 here is CASSQLDRFGDQPQHF. CDR3 nucleotides: TGTGCCAGCAGCCAACTTGACAGGTTTGGGGATCAGCCCCAGCATTTT.

The CDR3 region is CASSLYLDGNTIYF. CDR3 nucleotide sequence: TGCGCCAGCAGCTTGTATTTAGATGGAAACACCATATATTTT. The chain carries TRBV5-1 and TRBJ1-3; D ambiguous. This CDR3 has 14 residues. Per the germline V gene, CDR1 is SGHRS and CDR2 is YFSETQ. The V end was cut by 1 base, the J end by 3 bases, with 8 bases between.

V gene TRBV30 combines with J gene TRBJ2-3, with D possibly matching TRBD2 (6 bases). The CDR3 contains 15 residues. The germline CDR1 and CDR2 sequences are GTSNPN and SVGIG (reference sequence). V gave up 1 base and J gave up 0 bases, with 11 bases separating them. The CDR3 nucleotides read TGTGCCTGGAGTGCTGGCGGGGCTAGCACAGATACGCAGTATTTT. Protein product: CAWSAGGASTDTQYF. The full variable domain, its missing parts supplied by reference TRBV30 and TRBJ2-3, is SQTIHQWPATLVQPVGSPLSLECTVEGTSNPNLYWYRQAAGRGLQLLFYSVGIGQISSEVPQNLSASRPQDRQFILSSKKLLLSDSGFYLCAWSAGGASTDTQYFGPGTRLTVL.

J is TRBJ1-1 and V is TRBV19; D might be TRBD1 (5 bases). With 5 bases removed from V and 8 bases from J, the gap between germline ends came to 15 bases. The V gene's germline CDR1 is LNHDA and CDR2 SQIVND (reference sequence). This CDR3 has 13 residues. The DNA of the CDR3 is TGTGCCAGTAGTTTCGGGTCCGCAGGGGAAGCTTTCTTT. Translation: CASSFGSAGEAFF. Complete variable domain (other parts from reference TRBV19 and TRBJ1-1): DGGITQSPKYLFRKEGQNVTLSCEQNLNHDAMYWYRQDPGQGLRLIYYSQIVNDFQKGDIAEGYSVSREKKESFPLTVTSAQKNPTAFYLCASSFGSAGEAFFGQGTRLTVV.

In this sample, this clone turned up once. V and J are TRBV5-1 and TRBJ2-3, with TRBD1 matching 8 bases. Per the germline V gene, CDR1 is SGHRS and CDR2 is YFSETQ. The V gene end was trimmed by 4 bases and the J gene end by 1 base; junction bases not matched to a gene: 8. The CDR3 sequence is 16 residues long. In DNA form, the CDR3 reads TGCGCCAGCAGCGCAGGGGGCTCACCCGGCACAGATACGCAGTATTTT. It is translated as CASSAGGSPGTDTQYF.

V and J are TRBV7-8 and TRBJ1-1, with D possibly being TRBD1 (5 bases). V dropped 1 base and J dropped 4 bases, with 7 bases sitting between them. Per the germline V gene, CDR1 is SGHVS and CDR2 is FQNEAQ. The CDR3 runs 13 residues. The CDR3 region has the DNA TGTGCCAGCAGCTTAGTAAGGGGCACTGAAGCTTTCTTT. It specifies CASSLVRGTEAFF. The full variable domain, completed using reference TRBV7-8 and TRBJ1-1, is GAGVSQSPRYKVAKRGQDVALRCDPISGHVSLFWYQQALGQGPEFLTYFQNEAQLDKSGLPSDRFFAERPEGSVSTLKIQRTQQEDSAVYLCASSLVRGTEAFFGQGTRLTVV.

J is TRBJ2-1 and V is TRBV19; D remains ambiguous. The CDR3 has 13 amino acids. Germline assignment: CDR1 LNHDA and CDR2 SQIVND (reference sequence). V dropped 1 base and J dropped 4 bases, with 5 bases sitting between them. DNA for the CDR3: TGTGCCAGTAGTATAGTTACGTACAATGAGCAGTTCTTC. As protein: CASSIVTYNEQFF.

The rearrangement joins TRBV6-1 to TRBJ1-1, with D perhaps matching TRBD1 (6 bases). The CDR3 runs to 15 residues. Deletions cut 2 bases from V and 4 bases from J, with 14 bases between. CDR1 MNHNS and CDR2 SASEGT come from the germline V gene. CDR3 DNA sequence: TGTGCCAGCAGTGAACCGGGGGTAGGGGGCACTGAAGCTTTCTTT. Translated: CASSEPGVGGTEAFF.

The chain carries TRBV29-1 and TRBJ2-7; possibly TRBD2 for D (7 bases). Trimming took 4 bases from V and 1 from J, leaving 17 bases between them. CDR3 length: 15 residues. Germline V gene data show CDR1 as SQVTM and CDR2 as ANQGSEA. For the CDR3, the DNA is TGCAGCGTTGGGGGGGGCAGGACAGATTCCTACGAGCAGTACTTC. Amino acids: CSVGGGRTDSYEQYF.

The CDR3 here is CASRGPSEKNTEAFF. In nucleotides, the CDR3 is TGCGCCAGCAGGGGCCCATCCGAAAAGAACACTGAAGCTTTCTTT. This chain connects TRBV5-1 to TRBJ1-1; D not resolved. The germline CDR1 and CDR2 sequences are SGHRS and YFSETQ. This CDR3 comprises 15 residues. Trimming removed 5 bases from V and 1 base from J, with 15 bases in between.

V is TRBV6-6 and J is TRBJ2-4; TRBD1 matches at 8 bases. The V segment lost 4 bases and the J segment 1 base; nucleotides outside the gene matches: 6. The CDR3 length is 16 residues. Germline lookup yields CDR1 MNHNY and CDR2 SVGAGI (reference sequence). Written as DNA, the CDR3 is TGTGCCAGCAGTTTCCCAGGGGGCTTGGCCAAAAACATTCAGTACTTC. Translation: CASSFPGGLAKNIQYF.

This chain joins TRBV5-1 and TRBJ1-2, with 7 positions matching TRBD1. V lost 0 bases to trimming and J lost 4 bases; unmatched junction nucleotides: 9. The V gene's germline CDR1 is SGHRS and CDR2 YFSETQ. The CDR3 loop spans 16 amino acids. The CDR3 DNA follows: TGCGCCAGCAGCTTGGCCCCCCCAGACAGGGCCTATGGCTACACCTTC. Translating it yields CASSLAPPDRAYGYTF.

This chain joins TRBV27 and TRBJ2-7, with 12 bases identical to TRBD1. The CDR3 length is 19 residues. With 0 bases clipped from V and 5 bases from J, the junction kept 14 bases outside the gene matches. Looked up from germline, CDR1 is MNHEY and CDR2 is SMNVEV (reference sequence). The CDR3 loop reads CASSLSGTGGLWGTNEQYF. CDR3 DNA: TGTGCCAGCAGTTTATCTGGGACAGGGGGCCTCTGGGGGACCAACGAGCAGTACTTC.

This clone appeared a single time. The gene calls are TRBV11-1 and TRBJ1-1, with D possibly being TRBD1 (6 bases). Per the germline V gene, CDR1 is SGHAT and CDR2 is FQDESV (reference sequence). Trimming removed 5 bases at V and 7 bases at J, with 14 bases between. The CDR3 loop spans 13 amino acids. The CDR3 is CASSHREAGEAFF. The CDR3 DNA reads as TGTGCCAGCAGCCACAGGGAGGCGGGTGAAGCTTTCTTT.

This chain uses TRBV4-2 with TRBJ1-2, with 7 bases that match TRBD1. V was clipped by 1 base and J by 3 bases; unmatched bases: 5. The germline gives CDR1 LGHNA, CDR2 YNFKEQ. The CDR3 has 15 amino acids. CDR3 residues: CASSQVAGGHYGYTF. The CDR3 bases are TGTGCCAGCAGCCAAGTTGCAGGGGGACACTATGGCTACACCTTC.

The chain links TRBV21-1 to TRBJ1-1; the table's TRBD1 call for D was not verified on the DNA. TRBV21-1 is designated a pseudogene. This CDR3 region has 16 residues. This chain's CDR3 is CASSSSGVVEFTEAFF. The DNA of the CDR3 is TGTGCCAGCAGCTCATCAGGGGTCGTTGAGTTCACTGAAGCTTTCTTT.

J is TRBJ1-5 and V is TRBV19; 9 bases map to TRBD1. The germline CDR1 and CDR2 sequences are LNHDA and SQIVND (reference sequence). V dropped 6 bases and J dropped 7; count of bases not matched to a gene: 13. The CDR3 consists of 16 residues. The CDR3 DNA sequence: TGTGCCAGTAGCCCTTGGACAGGGGACACGACACAGCCCCAGCATTTT. Encoded protein: CASSPWTGDTTQPQHF.